The next 26 T cell receptor beta chains were all read from a single sample in a study of T cell responses to AZD1222 COVID-19 vaccine. Some clones are missing from TCRdb's copy, which holds only in-frame ones; the method was immunoSEQ multiplex PCR. This sample has around 130,000 clones; roughly 89% occur once, and the top ten carry about 1.1%. This specimen was peripheral blood, taken 28 days after the second AZD1222 dose. These receptors were taken from an adult who received the AZD1222 COVID-19 vaccine.

The sample holds one count of this clone. The rearrangement joins TRBV28 to TRBJ2-7; D gene uncertain. Germline CDR1 MDHEN, CDR2 SYDVKM. This CDR3 comprises 14 residues. V gave up 6 bases and J gave up 3 bases, with 15 bases separating them. The CDR3 is CASRPTPPHYEQYF. CDR3 in DNA: TGTGCCAGCAGACCGACACCTCCCCACTACGAGCAGTACTTC.

This clone was seen just once. V and J are TRBV5-1 and TRBJ1-1; perhaps TRBD1 as D (6 bases). Trimming shortened V by 0 bases and J by 4 bases, and 16 bases separated the two germline ends. CDR1 is SGHRS, CDR2 YFSETQ, per germline. The CDR3 totals 16 residues. The CDR3 protein is CASSLGGNRAVTEAFF. The DNA of the CDR3 is TGCGCCAGCAGCTTGGGTGGCAACAGGGCGGTCACTGAAGCTTTCTTT.

V gene TRBV7-9 combines with J gene TRBJ1-6; the D is unclear. V was shortened by 5 bases and J by 6 bases, with 14 bases between the two germline ends. Germline-derived CDR1 and CDR2 are SEHNR and FQNEAQ (reference sequence). CDR3 length: 15 residues. The CDR3 sequence: CASSPAGSTNSPLHF. The CDR3 DNA sequence: TGTGCCAGCAGCCCCGCCGGGTCGACTAATTCACCCCTCCACTTT.

V and J are TRBV7-2 and TRBJ2-7; D unclear. V was cut by 4 bases and J by 3 bases, with 13 bases left in between. The CDR3 runs to 14 residues. Germline CDR1 and CDR2: SGHTA and FQGNSA. DNA of the CDR3: TGTGCCAGCAGCTCCACCCTAGGCGTCTACGAGCAGTACTTC. It translates to CASSSTLGVYEQYF.

The V and J genes are TRBV12-3 or TRBV12-4 and TRBJ2-5; D gene ambiguous. V was pared by 3 bases and J by 4 bases, with 9 bases between. This CDR3 comprises 13 residues. The CDR3 loop is CASSFVTLETQYF. The CDR3 DNA is TGTGCCAGCAGTTTTGTGACGTTAGAGACCCAGTACTTC.

The V and J genes are TRBV27 and TRBJ1-2; perhaps TRBD1 as D (5 bases). With 8 bases removed from V and 4 bases from J, the gap between germline ends came to 20 bases. From germline, CDR1 is MNHEY and CDR2 SMNVEV (reference sequence). This CDR3 is 15 amino acids long. The CDR3 here is CASGRKGPCGYGYTF. The CDR3 DNA follows: TGTGCCAGCGGAAGGAAGGGACCTTGTGGCTATGGCTACACCTTC.

The chain employs TRBV9 and TRBJ1-2; 7 bases are a match to TRBD1. The V gene's germline CDR1 is SGDLS and CDR2 YYNGEE. CDR3 size: 16 residues. The V segment lost 4 bases and the J segment 0 bases; nucleotides outside the gene matches: 9. Here the CDR3 DNA reads TGTGCCAGCAGCCTGGGACAGCGAACCCCTAACTATGGCTACACCTTC. Translated: CASSLGQRTPNYGYTF. Full variable domain (outside the CDR3, taken from reference TRBV9 and TRBJ1-2): DSGVTQTPKHLITATGQRVTLRCSPRSGDLSVYWYQQSLDQGLQFLIQYYNGEERAKGNILERFSAQQFPDLHSELNLSSLELGDSALYFCASSLGQRTPNYGYTFGSGTRLTVV.

The CDR3 DNA reads TGTGCCAGCAGCCAGGACGGGGGAAACTATGGCTACACCTTC. It is translated as CASSQDGGNYGYTF. This sequence joins TRBV7-8 and TRBJ1-2; D is perhaps TRBD1 (5 bases). V shed 5 bases and J shed 2 bases, with 12 bases lying between them. Germline CDR1 reads SGHVS; CDR2 reads FQNEAQ. CDR3 length: 14 residues.

V usage is TRBV15 and J usage is TRBJ1-2; tentative D call: TRBD1 (6 bases). This CDR3 region has 14 residues. The V gene's germline CDR1 is LNHNV and CDR2 YYDKDF (reference sequence). V was pared by 4 bases and J by 4 bases, with 13 bases between. The CDR3 coding sequence is TGTGCCACCAGCACCACAGGGCTGGGCTATGGCTACACCTTC. It specifies CATSTTGLGYGYTF.

V usage is TRBV7-3 and J usage is TRBJ2-2, with 14 nucleotides matching TRBD2. The V gene end was trimmed by 1 base and the J gene end by 4 bases; junction bases not matched to a gene: 11. Per germline, CDR1 SGHTA and CDR2 FQGTGA. The CDR3 runs 20 residues. The CDR3 is CASSLSPRLAGGRVTGELFF. The CDR3 nucleotides are TGTGCCAGCAGCTTAAGTCCCCGACTAGCGGGAGGGCGAGTCACCGGGGAGCTGTTTTTT.

The gene calls are TRBV6-6 and TRBJ2-1; TRBD2 matches at 7 bases. This CDR3 comprises 15 residues. CDR1 and CDR2 from the germline V gene are MNHNY and SVGAGI (reference sequence). Unmatched junction bases numbered 9, after V lost 5 bases and J lost 5 bases. CDR3 amino acids: CASSLTGTTNNEQFF. CDR3 DNA: TGTGCCAGCAGTCTAACCGGGACTACCAACAATGAGCAGTTCTTC.

The chain uses TRBV7-9 and TRBJ1-1; tentatively, D is TRBD1 (6 bases). Germline V CDR1 and CDR2: SEHNR, FQNEAQ (reference sequence). V dropped 5 bases and J dropped 1 base, with 11 bases sitting between them. This CDR3 contains 14 residues. CDR3 nucleotide sequence: TGTGCCAGCAGCAAAAAACAGGGGAACACTGAAGCTTTCTTT. This sequence encodes CASSKKQGNTEAFF.

This chain's CDR3 is CASSIQGWDTDTQYF. CDR3 in DNA: TGTGCCAGTAGTATTCAGGGGTGGGACACAGATACGCAGTATTTT. V is TRBV19 and J is TRBJ2-3; D is perhaps TRBD1 (6 bases). This CDR3 comprises 15 residues. V lost 3 bases and J 2 bases, leaving 12 bases between the germline ends. Germline V CDR1 and CDR2: LNHDA, SQIVND (reference sequence). Together with reference TRBV19 and TRBJ2-3, the CDR3 gives the full variable domain: DGGITQSPKYLFRKEGQNVTLSCEQNLNHDAMYWYRQDPGQGLRLIYYSQIVNDFQKGDIAEGYSVSREKKESFPLTVTSAQKNPTAFYLCASSIQGWDTDTQYFGPGTRLTVL.

This chain uses TRBV6-2 or TRBV6-3 with TRBJ2-7, with D maybe TRBD1 (6 bases). Per germline, CDR1 MNHEY and CDR2 SVGEGT. V was clipped by 2 bases and J by 0 bases, with 14 bases between them. The CDR3 extends over 16 amino acids. The CDR3 protein is CASSYPADRSSYEQYF. The CDR3 DNA follows: TGTGCCAGCAGTTACCCAGCCGACAGGAGCTCCTACGAGCAGTACTTC.

This sequence joins TRBV19 and TRBJ1-1; D gene uncertain. The CDR3 is made up of 16 amino acids. Germline CDR1 is LNHDA and CDR2 is SQIVND (reference sequence). Deletions cut 0 bases from V and 1 base from J, with 12 bases between. DNA of the CDR3: TGTGCCAGTAGTATAGATTTCCAAAGGAGGAACACTGAAGCTTTCTTT. Protein product: CASSIDFQRRNTEAFF.

The chain couples TRBV18 to TRBJ1-2; possible D gene TRBD1, 6 bases. The V gene's germline CDR1 is KGHSH and CDR2 LQKENI. V shed 3 bases and J shed 4 bases, with 15 bases lying between them. This CDR3 spans 15 amino acids. The CDR3 reads CASSPSRTETYGYTF. As DNA, the CDR3 is TGTGCCAGCTCACCTTCGAGGACAGAGACCTATGGCTACACCTTC.

The CDR3, as DNA: TGTGCCAGCAGCTTTGGACAGTTGGATAATTCACCCCTCCACTTT. It specifies CASSFGQLDNSPLHF. V gene TRBV11-1 combines with J gene TRBJ1-6; tentatively, D is TRBD1 (6 bases). The CDR3 contains 15 residues. With 3 bases removed from V and 5 bases from J, the gap between germline ends came to 11 bases. Germline-derived CDR1 and CDR2 are SGHAT and FQDESV (reference sequence).

This clone was detected once. The chain combines TRBV2 with TRBJ2-3; 8 bases match TRBD1. This CDR3 has 15 residues. Trimming removed 6 bases from V and 0 bases from J; junction bases left unmatched: 5. Germline V gene sequence: CDR1 SNHLY, CDR2 FYNNEI. CDR3 DNA sequence: TGTGCCAGCAGCGCAGGGGGCCGGAGCACAGATACGCAGTATTTT. It encodes CASSAGGRSTDTQYF.

A few counts support this clone. The chain employs TRBV11-3 and TRBJ2-7; TRBD1 matches at 10 bases. This CDR3 has 15 residues. Trimming took 3 bases from V and 6 from J; bases not matched to a gene: 8. The germline V gene has CDR1 SGHNT and CDR2 YENEEA. The CDR3 region has the DNA TGTGCCAGCAGCTTCATTCGGGACAGGGGCGGCGAGCAGTACTTC. The encoded protein is CASSFIRDRGGEQYF.

The chain carries TRBV9 and TRBJ2-2; 12 bases are a match to TRBD2. The CDR3 is 16 residues long. The V and J ends lost 1 base and 3 bases, in that order; junction bases with no gene match: 1. Per the germline V gene, CDR1 is SGDLS and CDR2 is YYNGEE. For the CDR3, the DNA is TGTGCCAGCAGCGTAAGACTAGCGGGAGACACCGGGGAGCTGTTTTTT. Amino acids: CASSVRLAGDTGELFF.

The chain carries TRBV11-2 and TRBJ1-1, with D tentatively TRBD1 (6 bases). This CDR3 has 15 amino acids. Trimming took off 2 bases at V and 1 base at J, with 11 bases between the two ends. In germline, CDR1 is SGHAT, CDR2 FQNNGV. The CDR3 DNA reads TGTGCCAGCAGCTTAACGCAGGGGTGGAACACTGAAGCTTTCTTT. Residues: CASSLTQGWNTEAFF. The full variable domain, with the rest looked up from reference TRBV11-2 and TRBJ1-1, is EAGVAQSPRYKIIEKRQSVAFWCNPISGHATLYWYQQILGQGPKLLIQFQNNGVVDDSQLPKDRFSAERLKGVDSTLKIQPAKLEDSAVYLCASSLTQGWNTEAFFGQGTRLTVV.

The chain carries TRBV28 and TRBJ2-2, with 11 bases lining up with TRBD2. The V and J ends lost 6 bases and 4 bases, in that order; junction bases with no gene match: 7. The CDR3 consists of 16 residues. From germline, CDR1 is MDHEN and CDR2 SYDVKM. The CDR3 nucleotides are TGTGCCAGCAGCTCCGGGACTAGCGGTTTCACCGGGGAGCTGTTTTTT. This sequence encodes CASSSGTSGFTGELFF.

The chain combines TRBV7-2 with TRBJ1-4, with 7 positions matching TRBD1. The CDR3 totals 15 residues. The V gene end was trimmed by 5 bases and the J gene end by 8 bases; junction bases not matched to a gene: 11. Germline values: CDR1 SGHTA, CDR2 FQGNSA. This CDR3 reads CASSVDRALGEKLFF. The CDR3, as DNA: TGTGCCAGCAGCGTCGACAGGGCCCTAGGAGAAAAACTGTTTTTT.

CDR3 in DNA: TGTGCCAGCAGCGCAGGACCTGCCTACGAGCAGTACTTC. It codes for CASSAGPAYEQYF. The chain has TRBV7-9 and TRBJ2-7; no clear D. Germline V gene sequence: CDR1 SEHNR, CDR2 FQNEAQ (reference sequence). This CDR3 spans 13 amino acids. The V and J ends lost 5 bases and 2 bases respectively, with 10 bases between them.

V gene TRBV29-1 combines with J gene TRBJ2-1; TRBD2 aligns across 12 bases. Germline V gene lookup returns CDR1 SQVTM and CDR2 ANQGSEA. V shed 2 bases and J 9 bases; nucleotides not matched to a gene: 5. The CDR3 runs 14 residues. The CDR3 DNA follows: TGCAGCGTTGAACGACTAGCGGGAGTTGGTGAGCAGTTCTTC. This sequence encodes CSVERLAGVGEQFF.

V is TRBV25-1 and J is TRBJ1-2; 10 bases agree with TRBD1. The V gene's germline CDR1 is MGHDK and CDR2 SYGVNS. V was clipped by 5 bases and J by 2 bases; unmatched bases: 8. The CDR3 contains 16 residues. This chain's CDR3 is CASSPRVGQGNYGYTF. For the CDR3, the DNA is TGTGCCAGCAGTCCGAGGGTGGGACAGGGGAACTATGGCTACACCTTC.